What follows are 10 T cell receptor beta chains derived from one specimen sequenced in a study of CD4 T cells in relation to SARS-CoV-2 and coronaviruses. Their target antigens are unknown. Here immunoSEQ multiplex PCR was the method, and the copy in TCRdb shows in-frame clones only, minus some. The repertoire holds about 31,000 clones, with about three quarters as singletons. CD4+ T cells from unexposed donors were obtained before the COVID-19 pandemic (2011-2018). Isolation of CD4+ T cells took place after approximately eleven days in culture. The specimen was CD4+ T cells from PBMCs, cultured in vitro. The receptors stem from a human donor in good health.

The chain links TRBV7-8 to TRBJ1-2, with D possibly being TRBD1 (5 bases). Trimming shortened V by 0 bases and J by 3 bases, and 8 bases separated the two germline ends. Germline V gene sequence: CDR1 SGHVS, CDR2 FQNEAQ. CDR3 length equals 14 residues. The CDR3 sequence: CASSLARQHYGYTF. CDR3 DNA: TGTGCCAGCAGCTTAGCCCGACAGCACTATGGCTACACCTTC.

This clone was recorded only once. The chain joins TRBV7-2 to TRBJ1-6, with D tentatively TRBD1 (5 bases). V dropped 2 bases and J dropped 9 bases, with 11 bases sitting between them. CDR1 SGHTA and CDR2 FQGNSA come from the germline V gene. This CDR3 comprises 14 residues. The CDR3 here is CASSLSVGGSPLHF. The CDR3, as DNA: TGTGCCAGCAGCTTATCAGTGGGGGGTTCACCCCTCCACTTT.

This clone was picked up a small number of times. The rearrangement uses TRBV7-2 and TRBJ2-2, with 7 bases that match TRBD1. CDR3 size: 14 residues. Germline V gives CDR1 SGHTA, CDR2 FQGNSA. The V segment lost 5 bases and the J segment 5 bases; nucleotides outside the gene matches: 5. DNA for the CDR3: TGTGCCAGCAGCCCCGGGGACAGTACCGGGGAGCTGTTTTTT. Translated, it gives CASSPGDSTGELFF.

The CDR3 spells CAIRGQGTNEKLFF. In nucleotides, the CDR3 is TGTGCCATCAGGGGACAGGGGACTAATGAAAAACTGTTTTTT. The chain uses TRBV10-3 and TRBJ1-4; 10 nucleotides align to TRBD1. Trimming removed 6 bases from V and 2 bases from J; junction bases left unmatched: 0. Germline values: CDR1 ENHRY, CDR2 SYGVKD. The CDR3 is 14 amino acids.

This clone was seen a single time. The chain recombines TRBV9 with TRBJ2-1; D is undetermined. There are 13 residues in the CDR3. The germline CDR1 and CDR2 sequences are SGDLS and YYNGEE. With 4 bases removed from V and 8 bases from J, the gap between germline ends came to 13 bases. The CDR3 is CASSSGPRHEQFF. CDR3 nucleotide sequence: TGTGCCAGCAGCTCAGGACCCAGGCATGAGCAGTTCTTC.

This chain joins TRBV6-4 and TRBJ2-7; 11 bases map to TRBD1. V was pared by 6 bases and J by 11 bases, with 12 bases of the junction left unmatched. CDR1 is MRHNA and CDR2 is SNTAGT in the germline V gene. The CDR3 totals 14 residues. The CDR3 region is CASRKTRTGGWEYF. DNA of the CDR3: TGTGCCAGCAGGAAAACAAGGACAGGGGGCTGGGAGTACTTC.

This chain joins TRBV6-4 and TRBJ2-5; 7 bases are shared with TRBD1. Per germline, CDR1 MRHNA and CDR2 SNTAGT. After removal of 4 bases from V and 2 bases from J, the junction contained 4 bases not matched to a gene. The CDR3 is 14 residues long. For the CDR3, the DNA is TGTGCCAGCAGTGTTCCCAGGGGGCAAGAGACCCAGTACTTC. It specifies CASSVPRGQETQYF.

This clone was observed a handful of times. This chain connects TRBV30 to TRBJ2-1, with a tentative D call TRBD2 (6 bases). CDR3 length: 14 amino acids. V lost 2 bases to trimming and J lost 8 bases, with 16 bases between them. CDR1 and CDR2 (germline): GTSNPN, SVGIG (reference sequence). The CDR3 DNA reads as TGTGCCTGGAGTAGGGACTCGTCGCTTTATGAGCAGTTCTTC. This gives the protein CAWSRDSSLYEQFF.

This clone was seen a handful of times. The chain couples TRBV10-1 to TRBJ1-5; tentatively, D is TRBD1 (5 bases). V was shortened by 9 bases and J by 5 bases, with 11 bases between the two germline ends. CDR1 is WNHNN and CDR2 is SYGVQD in the germline V gene (reference sequence). This CDR3 has 12 amino acids. The CDR3 DNA sequence: TGCGCCAGTGAGGACACCTATCAGCCCCAGCATTTT. Residues: CASEDTYQPQHF.

J is TRBJ1-1 and V is TRBV5-1; 8 positions agree with TRBD1. From germline, CDR1 is SGHRS and CDR2 YFSETQ. V dropped 0 bases and J dropped 1; count of bases not matched to a gene: 5. This CDR3 comprises 16 residues. The CDR3 here is CASSLDTQGGNTEAFF. The CDR3 DNA sequence: TGCGCCAGCAGCTTGGACACACAGGGGGGGAACACTGAAGCTTTCTTT.